The entry below gives a single T cell receptor beta chain sequence along with its context. Its antigen remains unknown. The CDR3 totals 14 residues. The V and J ends lost 6 bases and 4 bases respectively, with 13 bases between them. Germline V gene sequence: CDR1 MNHNY, CDR2 SVGAGI (reference sequence). Documented treatment: roughly 18 received Ad26.COV2.S at low or high dose, single or two shots; about 5 received placebo; per-sample allocation not given. At day 63 after the first vaccine or placebo injection, samples were drawn. The data stem from a study of Ad26.COV2.S vaccination and SARS-CoV-2 variants. Across the whole study: Within the COV1001 Ad26.COV2.S trial arm, the donor was enrolled. The vaccine Ad26.COV2.S was put into the muscle once, or twice with 56 days between.

Using immunoSEQ multiplex PCR, the repertoire was profiled, and TCRdb retains in-frame clones only, with some absent. The repertoire holds hundreds of thousands of clones, with about 88% as singletons. Whole-study findings and limits: Placebo recipients and vaccine recipients were similar in non-spike TCR breadth. After vaccination, substantial breadth of spike-specific CD8+ and CD4+ responses was reported.

This sample comprised peripheral blood, obtained in a trial of Ad26.COV2.S vaccine versus placebo. This TCR derives from a person between 18 and 60 years old who received the Ad26.COV2.S COVID-19 vaccine or a placebo. The chain has TRBV6-6 and TRBJ2-1; a possible D gene is TRBD1 (5 bases). The CDR3 loop is CASSPLTDYNEQFF. The CDR3 DNA reads TGTGCCAGCAGCCCTCTGACAGATTACAATGAGCAGTTCTTC.